The 12 T cell receptor beta chains reported below all come from one sample, sequenced in a study of neoadjuvant anti-PD-1 for oral cavity cancer. Libraries were prepared by immunoSEQ multiplex PCR; TCRdb keeps only in-frame clonotypes and omits some of them. Among more than 15,000 clones listed, roughly 62% were seen once. Sequenced material: PBMCs, taken before nivolumab (anti-PD-1) treatment. These receptors were taken from a person aged 40 to 85 with oral cavity squamous cell carcinoma.

This chain uses TRBV7-2 with TRBJ2-5; 8 bases fit TRBD1. CDR1 and CDR2 from the germline V gene are SGHTA and FQGNSA. This CDR3 contains 16 residues. V was clipped by 3 bases and J by 4 bases; unmatched bases: 10. The CDR3 DNA sequence: TGTGCCAGCAGCTTGCAGGCAGGGGGCGAGGGAGAGACCCAGTACTTC. Its translation is CASSLQAGGEGETQYF.

This rearrangement joins TRBV30 to TRBJ1-2; D perhaps matches TRBD1 (5 bases). Germline CDR1 reads GTSNPN; CDR2 reads SVGIG (reference sequence). V was pared by 0 bases and J by 10 bases, with 24 bases between. The CDR3 extends over 16 amino acids. CDR3 residues: CAWSVQRRSRVGNYTF. The CDR3 DNA follows: TGTGCCTGGAGTGTACAGAGAAGGAGCAGGGTTGGAAACTACACCTTC.

This clone was detected once. The chain combines TRBV21-1 with TRBJ2-1; TRBD1 is the table's D call, not checked against the DNA. TRBV21-1 is a known pseudogene. The CDR3 contains 16 residues. For the CDR3, the DNA is TGTGCCAGCAGCAAAGAGGGGGACAGGGTGAACAATGAGCAGTTCTTC. Protein product: CASSKEGDRVNNEQFF.

This clone came up once. This rearrangement joins TRBV12-5 to TRBJ2-2, with D possibly matching TRBD1 (6 bases). This CDR3 comprises 12 residues. With 6 bases removed from V and 6 bases from J, the gap between germline ends came to 8 bases. Looked up from germline, CDR1 is LGHNT and CDR2 is FRNRAP. The CDR3 sequence: CASGAGAGELFF. The DNA of the CDR3 is TGTGCTAGTGGCGCAGGGGCCGGGGAGCTGTTTTTT.

V usage is TRBV29-1 and J usage is TRBJ1-5; 8 positions agree with TRBD1. This CDR3 is built from 14 residues. V was clipped by 5 bases and J by 8 bases; unmatched bases: 11. Germline V gives CDR1 SQVTM, CDR2 ANQGSEA. This CDR3 is CSVQLSGGSEPQHF. The CDR3 DNA is TGCAGCGTTCAGCTTTCAGGGGGCAGCGAGCCCCAGCATTTT.

The chain has TRBV6-4 and TRBJ2-2; tentatively, D is TRBD1 (5 bases). CDR1 is MRHNA and CDR2 is SNTAGT in the germline V gene. The V gene lost 2 bases and the J gene lost 2 bases, with 9 bases spanning the gap. CDR3 size: 15 residues. CDR3 in amino acids: CASSDGATNTGELFF. The CDR3, as DNA: TGTGCCAGCAGTGACGGGGCTACCAACACCGGGGAGCTGTTTTTT.

The CDR3 spells CASQRMGLNFAGANVLTF. The CDR3 region has the DNA TGTGCCAGCCAACGAATGGGACTAAATTTCGCGGGGGCCAACGTCCTGACTTTC. This rearrangement joins TRBV2 to TRBJ2-6; 7 nucleotides match TRBD2. Germline trimming cut 8 bases from V and 4 bases from J; bases unmatched to any gene: 17. Germline loops: CDR1 SNHLY, CDR2 FYNNEI. The CDR3 covers 18 residues.

This clone was picked up one time. V is TRBV7-9 and J is TRBJ2-7; no definite D call. Germline CDR1 is SEHNR and CDR2 is FQNEAQ (reference sequence). The CDR3 length is 12 residues. V was pared by 3 bases and J by 3 bases, with 6 bases between. The CDR3 nucleotides read TGTGCCAGCAGCTTGCAAAACTACGAGCAGTACTTC. Its translation: CASSLQNYEQYF.

The chain has TRBV2 and TRBJ2-1, with D tentatively TRBD2 (5 bases). Trimming took off 6 bases at V and 12 bases at J, with 30 bases between the two ends. The CDR3 is made up of 17 amino acids. Germline V lookup: CDR1 SNHLY, CDR2 FYNNEI. CDR3 in amino acids: CASRETMLAGFGFRQFF. DNA of the CDR3: TGTGCCAGCAGGGAGACTATGCTAGCTGGCTTTGGGTTTCGGCAGTTCTTC.

This sequence joins TRBV19 and TRBJ1-1; unclear D gene. This CDR3 comprises 15 residues. Germline values: CDR1 LNHDA, CDR2 SQIVND (reference sequence). Trimming took 0 bases from V and 2 from J, leaving 10 bases between them. CDR3 in DNA: TGTGCCAGTAGTATAGATCCGGCTCCAAACACTGAAGCTTTCTTT. Amino acid sequence: CASSIDPAPNTEAFF.

This clone appeared a few times. V is TRBV12-5 and J is TRBJ1-1; 7 bases are a match to TRBD1. This CDR3 contains 16 residues. Germline-derived CDR1 and CDR2 are LGHNT and FRNRAP. The V and J ends lost 1 base and 0 bases, in that order; junction bases with no gene match: 5. CDR3 nucleotide sequence: TGTGCTAGTGGTTTGGGAACCGGGACAGTGAACACTGAAGCTTTCTTT. Amino acid sequence: CASGLGTGTVNTEAFF.

Here the CDR3 reads CASSLSGRNEQFF. Here the CDR3 DNA reads TGTGCCAGCAGCTTATCAGGCCGCAATGAGCAGTTCTTC. This chain joins TRBV7-6 and TRBJ2-1; the D is unclear. The germline V gene encodes CDR1 SGHVS and CDR2 FNYEAQ. Trimming took 2 bases from V and 6 from J, leaving 8 bases between them. CDR3 length: 13 amino acids. Full variable domain (missing parts from reference TRBV7-6 and TRBJ2-1): GAGVSQSPRYKVTKRGQDVALRCDPISGHVSLYWYRQALGQGPEFLTYFNYEAQQDKSGLPNDRFSAERPEGSISTLTIQRTEQRDSAMYRCASSLSGRNEQFFGPGTRLTVL.